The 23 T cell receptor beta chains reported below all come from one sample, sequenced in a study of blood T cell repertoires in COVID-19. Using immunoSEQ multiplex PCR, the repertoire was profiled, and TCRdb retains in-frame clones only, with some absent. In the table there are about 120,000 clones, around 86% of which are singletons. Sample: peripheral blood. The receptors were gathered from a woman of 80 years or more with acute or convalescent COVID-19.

CDR3 coding DNA: TGCGCCAGCAGTGAGATGGTAGCGGCGAACACCGGGGAGCTGTTTTTT. This sequence encodes CASSEMVAANTGELFF. This chain links TRBV10-1 with TRBJ2-2; D is possibly TRBD2 (6 bases). Germline assignment: CDR1 WNHNN and CDR2 SYGVQD (reference sequence). The V gene lost 2 bases and the J gene lost 0 bases, with 10 bases spanning the gap. There are 16 residues in the CDR3.

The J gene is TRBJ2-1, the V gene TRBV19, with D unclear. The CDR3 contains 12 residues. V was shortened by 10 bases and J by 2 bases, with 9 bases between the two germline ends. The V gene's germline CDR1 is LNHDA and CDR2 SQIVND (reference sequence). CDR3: CAIGLPYNEQFF. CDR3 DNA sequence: TGTGCCATCGGGTTGCCCTACAATGAGCAGTTCTTC.

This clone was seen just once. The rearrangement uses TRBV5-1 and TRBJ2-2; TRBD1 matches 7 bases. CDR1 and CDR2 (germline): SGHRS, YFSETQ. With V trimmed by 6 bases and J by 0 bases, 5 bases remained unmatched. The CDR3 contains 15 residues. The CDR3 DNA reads TGCGCCAGCAACTACAGGGGATCGAACACCGGGGAGCTGTTTTTT. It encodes CASNYRGSNTGELFF.

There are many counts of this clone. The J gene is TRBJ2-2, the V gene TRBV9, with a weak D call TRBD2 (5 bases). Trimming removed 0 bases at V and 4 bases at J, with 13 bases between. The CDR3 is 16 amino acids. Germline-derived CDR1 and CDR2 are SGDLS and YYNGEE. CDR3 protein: CASSVGRTAGTGELFF. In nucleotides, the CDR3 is TGTGCCAGCAGCGTAGGACGCACCGCGGGCACCGGGGAGCTGTTTTTT.

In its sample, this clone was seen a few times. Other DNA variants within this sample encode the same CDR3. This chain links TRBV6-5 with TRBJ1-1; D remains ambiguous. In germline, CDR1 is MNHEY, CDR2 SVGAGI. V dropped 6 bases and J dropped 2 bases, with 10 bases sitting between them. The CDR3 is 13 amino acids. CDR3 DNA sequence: TGTGCCAGCAGCCCAAGAGAAAACACTGAAGCTTTCTTT. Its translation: CASSPRENTEAFF.

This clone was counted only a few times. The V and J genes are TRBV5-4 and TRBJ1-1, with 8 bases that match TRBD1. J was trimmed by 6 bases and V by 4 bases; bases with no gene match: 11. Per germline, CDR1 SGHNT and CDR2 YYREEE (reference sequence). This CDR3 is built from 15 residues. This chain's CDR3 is CASSRRDRGIAEAFF. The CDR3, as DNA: TGTGCCAGCAGCCGAAGAGACAGGGGTATAGCTGAAGCTTTCTTT.

The CDR3 loop is CASFLQGAGEKLFF. The CDR3 DNA sequence: TGTGCCAGCTTTTTACAGGGGGCAGGTGAAAAACTGTTTTTT. This rearrangement joins TRBV28 to TRBJ1-4; TRBD1 matches 9 bases. Germline assignment: CDR1 MDHEN and CDR2 SYDVKM. V lost 8 bases to trimming and J lost 7 bases; unmatched junction nucleotides: 8. There are 14 residues in the CDR3.

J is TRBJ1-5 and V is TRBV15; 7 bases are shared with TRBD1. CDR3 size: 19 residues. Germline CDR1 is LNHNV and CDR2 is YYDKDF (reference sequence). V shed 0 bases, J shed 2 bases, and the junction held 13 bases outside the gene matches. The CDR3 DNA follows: TGTGCCACCAGCAGAGATGCCGTTACAGGGGACCTTGGCAATCAGCCCCAGCATTTT. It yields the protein CATSRDAVTGDLGNQPQHF. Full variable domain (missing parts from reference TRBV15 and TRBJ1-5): DAMVIQNPRYQVTQFGKPVTLSCSQTLNHNVMYWYQQKSSQAPKLLFHYYDKDFNNEADTPDNFQSRRPNTSFCFLDIRSPGLGDTAMYLCATSRDAVTGDLGNQPQHFGDGTRLSIL.

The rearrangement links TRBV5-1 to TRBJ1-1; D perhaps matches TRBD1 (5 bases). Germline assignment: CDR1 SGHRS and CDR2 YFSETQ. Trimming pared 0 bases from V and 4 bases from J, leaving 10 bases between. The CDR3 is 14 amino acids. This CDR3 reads CASSLGQGGTEAFF. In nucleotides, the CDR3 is TGCGCCAGCAGCTTGGGCCAGGGTGGCACTGAAGCTTTCTTT.

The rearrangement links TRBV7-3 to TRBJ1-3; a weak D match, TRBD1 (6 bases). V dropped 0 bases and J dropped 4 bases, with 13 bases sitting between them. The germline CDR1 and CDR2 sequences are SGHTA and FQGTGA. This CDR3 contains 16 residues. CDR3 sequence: CASSLTSQGRGNTIYF. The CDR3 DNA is TGTGCCAGCAGCTTAACTTCGCAGGGGCGGGGAAACACCATATATTTT.

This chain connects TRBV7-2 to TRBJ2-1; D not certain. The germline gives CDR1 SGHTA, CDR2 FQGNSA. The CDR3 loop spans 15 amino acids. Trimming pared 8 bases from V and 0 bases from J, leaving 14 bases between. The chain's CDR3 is CASGSRSFSYNEQFF. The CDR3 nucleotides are TGTGCCAGCGGTTCCCGGAGTTTCTCCTACAATGAGCAGTTCTTC.

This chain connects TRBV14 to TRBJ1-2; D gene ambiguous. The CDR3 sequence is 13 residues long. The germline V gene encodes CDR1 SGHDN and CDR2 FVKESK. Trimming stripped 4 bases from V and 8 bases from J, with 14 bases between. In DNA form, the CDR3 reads TGTGCCAGCAGCCCCCTGCCGGAGGTGGGCTACACCTTC. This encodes CASSPLPEVGYTF.

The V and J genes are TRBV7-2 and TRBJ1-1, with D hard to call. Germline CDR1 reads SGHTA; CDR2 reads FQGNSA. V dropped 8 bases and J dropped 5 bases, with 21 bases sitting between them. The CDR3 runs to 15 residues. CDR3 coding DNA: TGTGCCAGCCGGATTTCGGGTGGCAAGTGGACTGAAGCTTTCTTT. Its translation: CASRISGGKWTEAFF.

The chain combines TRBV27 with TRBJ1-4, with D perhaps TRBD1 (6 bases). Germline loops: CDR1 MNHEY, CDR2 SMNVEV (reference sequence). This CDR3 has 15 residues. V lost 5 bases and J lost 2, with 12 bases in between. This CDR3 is CASSTGFLTNEKLFF. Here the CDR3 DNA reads TGTGCCAGCAGTACAGGGTTCCTCACTAATGAAAAACTGTTTTTT.

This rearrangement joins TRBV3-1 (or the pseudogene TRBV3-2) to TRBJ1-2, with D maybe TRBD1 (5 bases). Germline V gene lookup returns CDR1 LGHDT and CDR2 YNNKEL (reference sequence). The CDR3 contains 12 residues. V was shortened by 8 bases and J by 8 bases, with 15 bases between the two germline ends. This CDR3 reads CASGGGRGGYTF. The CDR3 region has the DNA TGTGCCAGCGGCGGAGGGCGGGGCGGCTACACCTTC.

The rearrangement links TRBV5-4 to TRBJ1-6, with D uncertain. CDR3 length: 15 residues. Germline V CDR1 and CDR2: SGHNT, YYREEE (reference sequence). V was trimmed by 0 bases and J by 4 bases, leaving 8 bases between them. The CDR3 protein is CASSLGQNYNSPLHF. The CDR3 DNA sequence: TGTGCCAGCAGCTTGGGGCAGAATTATAATTCACCCCTCCACTTT.

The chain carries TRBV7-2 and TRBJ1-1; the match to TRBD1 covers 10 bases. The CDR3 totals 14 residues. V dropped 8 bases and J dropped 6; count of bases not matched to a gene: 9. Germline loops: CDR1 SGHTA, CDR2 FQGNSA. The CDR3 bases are TGTGCCAGCCGACCGGGACAGGGGAGATCTGAAGCTTTCTTT. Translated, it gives CASRPGQGRSEAFF.

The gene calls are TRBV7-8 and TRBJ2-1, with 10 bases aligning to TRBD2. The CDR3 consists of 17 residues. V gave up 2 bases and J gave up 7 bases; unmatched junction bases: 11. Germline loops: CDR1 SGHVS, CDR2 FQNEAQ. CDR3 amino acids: CASSLTSGVPLRNEQFF. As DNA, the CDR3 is TGTGCCAGCAGCTTAACTAGCGGGGTGCCCCTAAGGAATGAGCAGTTCTTC.

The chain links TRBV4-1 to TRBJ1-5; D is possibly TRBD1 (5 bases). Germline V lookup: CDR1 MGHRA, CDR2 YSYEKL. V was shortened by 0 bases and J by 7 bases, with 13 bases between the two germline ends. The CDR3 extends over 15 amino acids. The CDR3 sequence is CASSQDVGGGQPQHF. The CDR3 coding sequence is TGCGCCAGCAGCCAAGATGTGGGGGGAGGCCAGCCCCAGCATTTT.

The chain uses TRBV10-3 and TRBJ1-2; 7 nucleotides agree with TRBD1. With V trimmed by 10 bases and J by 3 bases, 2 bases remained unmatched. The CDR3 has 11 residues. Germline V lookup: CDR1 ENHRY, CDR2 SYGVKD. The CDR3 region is CATQGDYGYTF. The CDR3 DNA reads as TGTGCCACCCAGGGGGACTATGGCTACACCTTC.

The CDR3 spells CASSLRQINTEAFF. In DNA form, the CDR3 reads TGTGCCAGCAGCCTACGACAGATAAACACTGAAGCTTTCTTT. The V and J genes are TRBV7-2 and TRBJ1-1, with a weak D call TRBD1 (5 bases). The CDR3 covers 14 residues. Deletions cut 5 bases from V and 2 bases from J, with 12 bases between. From germline, CDR1 is SGHTA and CDR2 FQGNSA.

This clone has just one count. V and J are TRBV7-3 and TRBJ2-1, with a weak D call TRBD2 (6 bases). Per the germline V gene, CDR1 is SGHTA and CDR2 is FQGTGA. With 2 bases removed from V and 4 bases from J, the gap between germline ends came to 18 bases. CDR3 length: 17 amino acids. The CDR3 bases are TGTGCCAGCAGCTTACCCCTAGGTAGCGGATCTTACAATGAGCAGTTCTTC. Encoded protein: CASSLPLGSGSYNEQFF.

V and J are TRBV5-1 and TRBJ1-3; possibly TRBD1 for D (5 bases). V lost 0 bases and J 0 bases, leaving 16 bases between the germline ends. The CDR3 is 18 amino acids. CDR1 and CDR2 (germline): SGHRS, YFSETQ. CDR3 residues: CASSLEGFSGGSGNTIYF. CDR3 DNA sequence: TGCGCCAGCAGCTTGGAAGGGTTCTCGGGGGGCTCTGGAAACACCATATATTTT.